A selection of T cell receptor beta chains follows, all from one sample in a study of blood T cell repertoires in COVID-19. Some clones are missing from TCRdb's copy, which holds only in-frame ones; the method was immunoSEQ multiplex PCR. The sample lists 220,000 or so clones; 84% were seen once. The sample consisted of PBMCs or T cells enriched from blood (not recorded which). Receptor source: a woman in her 40s who had recovered from COVID-19. The CDR3 runs from the conserved cysteine through the conserved F or W. A D gene is named only where the DNA matches it firmly. Only some rows state a clone size, as once, few, many or a class for expanded clones.

CDR3 length | J gene | clone size | V gene | D gene | CDR3 protein | CDR3 DNA
13 | TRBJ2-7 | . | TRBV5-1 | . | CASSFPDSYEQYF | TGCGCCAGCAGCTTCCCAGATTCCTACGAGCAGTACTTC
19 | TRBJ1-5 | . | TRBV4-1 | TRBD1 | CASSQAPGQGGGGNQPQHF | TGCGCCAGCAGCCAAGCCCCCGGACAGGGTGGGGGGGGCAATCAGCCCCAGCATTTT
13 | TRBJ1-2 | . | TRBV3-1/TRBV3-2 | . | CASSQVSGRGYTF | TGTGCCAGCAGCCAAGTTTCAGGGCGAGGCTACACCTTC
13 | TRBJ1-5 | . | TRBV19 | . | CASSTGFNQPQHF | TGTGCCAGTAGTACAGGGTTCAATCAGCCCCAGCATTTT
16 | TRBJ2-7 | few | TRBV27 | TRBD2 | CASSLGTSGSSYEQYF | TGTGCCAGCAGTCTCGGGACTAGCGGGAGTTCCTACGAGCAGTACTTC
14 | TRBJ1-1 | . | TRBV6-5 | . | CASSYRGRDTEAFF | TGTGCCAGCAGTTATCGGGGTAGGGACACTGAAGCTTTCTTT
20 | TRBJ2-2 | . | TRBV28 | TRBD1 | CASSPPGTGFMGPNTGELFF | TGTGCCAGCAGTCCCCCCGGGACAGGGTTCATGGGTCCGAACACCGGGGAGCTGTTTTTT
13 | TRBJ1-2 | few | TRBV19 | TRBD1 | CASRTTGGYGYTF | TGTGCCAGTAGAACTACAGGGGGCTATGGCTACACCTTC
17 | TRBJ1-2 | . | TRBV5-4 | TRBD1 | CASSLDGGTGGLGGYTF | TGTGCCAGCAGCTTGGACGGAGGAACAGGGGGCTTGGGTGGCTACACCTTC
14 | TRBJ1-3 | . | TRBV30 | . | CAWSSGEALDTIYF | TGTGCCTGGAGTAGTGGAGAGGCGTTAGACACCATATATTTT
14 | TRBJ2-3 | . | TRBV9 | . | CARGVHEGTDTQYF | TGTGCCAGGGGAGTCCACGAGGGCACAGATACGCAGTATTTT